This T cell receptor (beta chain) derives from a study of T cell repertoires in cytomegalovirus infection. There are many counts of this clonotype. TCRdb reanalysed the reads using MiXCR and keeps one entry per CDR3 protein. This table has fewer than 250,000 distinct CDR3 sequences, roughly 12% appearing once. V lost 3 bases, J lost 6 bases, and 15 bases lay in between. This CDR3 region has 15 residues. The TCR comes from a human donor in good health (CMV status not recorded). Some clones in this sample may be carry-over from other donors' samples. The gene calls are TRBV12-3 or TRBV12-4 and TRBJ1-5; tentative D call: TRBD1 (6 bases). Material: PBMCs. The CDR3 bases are TGTGCCAGCAGTTTGCCCGACAGGCGAGGTCAGCCCCAGCATTTT. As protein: CASSLPDRRGQPQHF.